These 14 T cell receptor beta chains share one sample of origin, sequenced in a study of T cells in localized non-small cell lung cancer. TCRdb keeps only in-frame clones here, not all; method: immunoSEQ multiplex PCR. Of roughly 35,000 clones in the sample, approximately 91% were seen once. Sample: peripheral blood, taken before any cancer treatment. All receptors come from a woman aged 35-75 years with stage I lung adenocarcinoma.

Note on this clone: Other DNA sequences from this sample encode an identical CDR3 as well. The chain couples TRBV10-3 to TRBJ2-7, with 11 bases that match TRBD2. Germline V gene lookup returns CDR1 ENHRY and CDR2 SYGVKD. This CDR3 is 14 amino acids long. V lost 3 bases to trimming and J lost 4 bases; unmatched junction nucleotides: 2. CDR3 sequence: CAISDSGGGYEQYF. CDR3 nucleotides: TGTGCCATCAGTGATAGCGGGGGGGGGTACGAGCAGTACTTC.

This clone has a single count. The rearrangement joins TRBV6-1 to TRBJ1-3; possibly TRBD1 for D (6 bases). The CDR3 totals 17 residues. Trimming pared 2 bases from V and 0 bases from J, leaving 14 bases between. Germline V gives CDR1 MNHNS, CDR2 SASEGT. The CDR3 DNA follows: TGTGCCAGCAGTGAACGGGACAAGTTTTACTCTGGAAACACCATATATTTT. Amino acid sequence: CASSERDKFYSGNTIYF.

This chain uses TRBV6-1 with TRBJ1-2; no reliable D call. The CDR3 consists of 13 residues. CDR1 and CDR2 from the germline V gene are MNHNS and SASEGT. The V gene lost 2 bases and the J gene lost 2 bases, with 6 bases spanning the gap. CDR3 residues: CASSETGNYGYTF. The CDR3 DNA reads TGTGCCAGCAGTGAAACGGGCAACTATGGCTACACCTTC.

V and J are TRBV19 and TRBJ2-1; no clear D gene. The ends were cut back, 3 bases at V and 1 base at J, with 13 bases in the middle. The CDR3 consists of 16 residues. In germline, CDR1 is LNHDA, CDR2 SQIVND (reference sequence). The CDR3 nucleotides read TGTGCCAGTAGTATTAGTGGGCATGGATCCTACAATGAGCAGTTCTTC. Its protein product is CASSISGHGSYNEQFF.

V and J are TRBV29-1 and TRBJ2-3; D is tentatively TRBD1 or TRBD2 (5 bases each). CDR1 is SQVTM and CDR2 is ANQGSEA in the germline V gene. CDR3 size: 20 residues. V was shortened by 1 base and J by 6 bases, with 32 bases between the two germline ends. This chain's CDR3 is CSVEGPLEGPRREKGDTQYF. The DNA for the CDR3 is TGCAGCGTTGAAGGTCCCTTAGAGGGACCCCGACGGGAAAAGGGGGATACGCAGTATTTT.

The chain employs TRBV2 and TRBJ2-1; D assignment may be TRBD1 or TRBD2 (5 bases each). Germline CDR1 is SNHLY and CDR2 is FYNNEI. The CDR3 totals 13 residues. With 8 bases removed from V and 5 bases from J, the gap between germline ends came to 13 bases. CDR3 sequence: CASRPGRDNEQFF. The DNA of the CDR3 is TGTGCCAGCCGGCCGGGGCGGGACAATGAGCAGTTCTTC.

This chain's CDR3 is CASSTGQPQPQHF. CDR3 DNA sequence: TGTGCCAGCTCCACGGGACAGCCCCAGCCCCAGCATTTT. The chain carries TRBV18 and TRBJ1-5, with 7 bases that match TRBD1. The CDR3 runs to 13 residues. In germline, CDR1 is KGHSH, CDR2 LQKENI. After removal of 6 bases from V and 7 bases from J, the junction contained 6 bases not matched to a gene. Full variable domain (rest looked up from reference TRBV18 and TRBJ1-5): NAGVMQNPRHLVRRRGQEARLRCSPMKGHSHVYWYRQLPEEGLKFMVYLQKENIIDESGMPKERFSAEFPKEGPSILRIQQVVRGDSAAYFCASSTGQPQPQHFGDGTRLSIL.

The gene calls are TRBV7-9 and TRBJ1-2; perhaps TRBD1 as D (6 bases). The CDR3 is made up of 17 amino acids. V lost 5 bases and J lost 0, with 19 bases in between. The germline V gene has CDR1 SEHNR and CDR2 FQNEAQ (reference sequence). CDR3 coding DNA: TGTGCCAGCAGCACGAGCACAGGGTTTGACCCTAACTATGGCTACACCTTC. It yields the protein CASSTSTGFDPNYGYTF.

This rearrangement joins TRBV5-5 to TRBJ2-7, with 8 bases identical to TRBD1. The germline V gene encodes CDR1 SGHKS and CDR2 YYEKEE (reference sequence). J lost 5 bases, V lost 0 bases, and 4 bases had no gene match. The CDR3 totals 14 residues. CDR3 sequence: CASSLGTGSHEQYF. CDR3 in DNA: TGTGCCAGCAGCTTGGGGACAGGGTCCCACGAGCAGTACTTC.

This clone occurred once. The V and J genes are TRBV6-5 and TRBJ2-7; 12 nucleotides line up with TRBD1. V shed 6 bases, J shed 1 base, and the junction held 1 base outside the gene matches. The CDR3 runs to 14 residues. Germline values: CDR1 MNHEY, CDR2 SVGAGI. The CDR3 protein is CASRGQGASYEQYF. CDR3 in DNA: TGTGCCAGCAGGGGACAGGGGGCATCCTACGAGCAGTACTTC.

This chain links TRBV4-2 with TRBJ1-4, with D tentatively TRBD1 (5 bases). The V gene lost 3 bases and the J gene lost 8 bases, with 22 bases spanning the gap. The CDR3 has 17 amino acids. The V gene's germline CDR1 is LGHNA and CDR2 YNFKEQ. The CDR3 DNA follows: TGTGCCAGCAGCCAGGATAAAGGTCAGGGCTTTGACGAAAAACTGTTTTTT. It is translated as CASSQDKGQGFDEKLFF.

V is TRBV18 and J is TRBJ2-1; 7 nucleotides match TRBD2. Germline values: CDR1 KGHSH, CDR2 LQKENI. The CDR3 spans 14 residues. The ends lost 3 bases at V and 9 bases at J; junction bases unmatched: 8. The CDR3 sequence: CASSPGTTSFEQFF. The DNA for the CDR3 is TGTGCCAGCTCACCCGGGACTACTTCCTTTGAGCAGTTCTTC.

The chain links TRBV5-1 to TRBJ2-5; 9 positions agree with TRBD1. V lost 2 bases and J lost 4; bases outside the gene matches: 12. This CDR3 region has 17 residues. From germline, CDR1 is SGHRS and CDR2 YFSETQ. In DNA, the CDR3 is TGCGCCAGCAGCTTCGGGGAACAGGGGGCCGGAAGAGAGACCCAGTACTTC. It translates to CASSFGEQGAGRETQYF. Based on the CDR3 plus reference TRBV5-1 and TRBJ2-5, the full variable domain is KAGVTQTPRYLIKTRGQQVTLSCSPISGHRSVSWYQQTPGQGLQFLFEYFSETQRNKGNFPGRFSGRQFSNSRSEMNVSTLELGDSALYLCASSFGEQGAGRETQYFGPGTRLLVL.

The chain is built from TRBV6-6 and TRBJ2-7; 10 nucleotides line up with TRBD1. Germline V gene sequence: CDR1 MNHNY, CDR2 SVGAGI (reference sequence). J gave up 1 base and V 5 bases, and 5 bases lay outside the gene matches. This CDR3 has 15 residues. The CDR3 spells CASSPGQGDSYEQYF. CDR3 nucleotides: TGTGCCAGCAGTCCCGGACAGGGGGATTCCTACGAGCAGTACTTC.